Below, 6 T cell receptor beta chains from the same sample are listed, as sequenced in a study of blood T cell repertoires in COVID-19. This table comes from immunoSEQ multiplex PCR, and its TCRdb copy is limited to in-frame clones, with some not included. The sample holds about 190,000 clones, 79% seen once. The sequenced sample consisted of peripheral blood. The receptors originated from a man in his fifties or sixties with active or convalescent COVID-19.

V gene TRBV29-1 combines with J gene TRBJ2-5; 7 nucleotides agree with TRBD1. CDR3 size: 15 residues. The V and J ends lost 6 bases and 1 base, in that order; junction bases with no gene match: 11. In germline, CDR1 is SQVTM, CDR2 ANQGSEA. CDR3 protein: CSVLGQLLFQETQYF. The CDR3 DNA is TGCAGCGTCCTGGGACAGCTTCTTTTCCAAGAGACCCAGTACTTC. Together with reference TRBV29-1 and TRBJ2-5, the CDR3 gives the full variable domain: SAVISQKPSRDICQRGTSLTIQCQVDSQVTMMFWYRQQPGQSLTLIATANQGSEATYESGFVIDKFPISRPNLTFSTLTVSNMSPEDSSIYLCSVLGQLLFQETQYFGPGTRLLVL.

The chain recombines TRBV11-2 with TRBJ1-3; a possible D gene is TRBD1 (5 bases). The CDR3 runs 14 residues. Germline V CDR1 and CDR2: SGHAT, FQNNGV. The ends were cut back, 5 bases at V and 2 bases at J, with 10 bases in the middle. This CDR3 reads CASSNKGPGNTIYF. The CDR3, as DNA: TGTGCCAGCAGCAACAAGGGGCCTGGAAACACCATATATTTT.

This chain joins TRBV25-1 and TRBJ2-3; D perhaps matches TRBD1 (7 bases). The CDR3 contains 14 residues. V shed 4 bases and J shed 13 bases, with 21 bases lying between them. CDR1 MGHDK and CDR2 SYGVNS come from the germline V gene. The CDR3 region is CASSASRGTGEEYF. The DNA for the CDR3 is TGTGCCAGCAGTGCATCCCGGGGCACAGGGGAGGAGTATTTT.

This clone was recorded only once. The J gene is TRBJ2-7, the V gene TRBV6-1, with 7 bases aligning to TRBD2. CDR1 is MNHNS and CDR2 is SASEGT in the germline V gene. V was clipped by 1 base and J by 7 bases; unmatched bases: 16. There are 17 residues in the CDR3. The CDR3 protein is CASSEGGGISLSGEQYF. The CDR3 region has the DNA TGTGCCAGCAGTGAAGGCGGGGGAATCAGCTTAAGTGGGGAGCAGTACTTC.

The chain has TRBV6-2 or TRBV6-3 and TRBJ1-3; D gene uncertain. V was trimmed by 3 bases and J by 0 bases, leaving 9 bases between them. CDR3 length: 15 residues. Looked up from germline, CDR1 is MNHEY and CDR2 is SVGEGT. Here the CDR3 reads CASSYGWSSGNTIYF. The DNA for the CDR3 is TGTGCCAGCAGTTATGGCTGGAGCTCTGGAAACACCATATATTTT.

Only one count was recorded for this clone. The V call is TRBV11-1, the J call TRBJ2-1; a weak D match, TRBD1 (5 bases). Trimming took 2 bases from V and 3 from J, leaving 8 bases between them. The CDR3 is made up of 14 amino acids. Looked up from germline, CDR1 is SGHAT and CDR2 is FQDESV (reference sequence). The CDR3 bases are TGTGCCAGCAGCTTACAGGGTCTCTACAATGAGCAGTTCTTC. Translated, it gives CASSLQGLYNEQFF.